This T cell receptor beta chain was sequenced during a study of blood T cells in healthy people across ages. Study-wide findings and caveats: Any conclusive comparison of naive versus antigen-experienced cells was prevented by using unsorted PBMCs.

The sample holds a few counts of this clonotype. Its matching antigen is unknown. Using a J-beta primer mix together with a sample-barcoded 5' primer, a second PCR was run for about 6 to 12 cycles. Tagging of each cDNA molecule was performed by a template-switch adaptor with 12 random nucleotides. TCRdb ran MiXCR on the 5' RACE reads and lists one entry per CDR3 protein. The sample includes some 1.1 million distinct CDR3 sequences, less than 45% of them seen just once. This receptor was taken from a man in his late teens or twenties in good health. Sequencing used blood.

The CDR3: CASSPSAGSNGYTF. The DNA for the CDR3 is TGTGCCAGCAGCCCCAGTGCGGGGAGTAATGGCTACACCTTC. The chain combines TRBV9 with TRBJ1-2; D is ambiguous. Trimming took 4 bases from V and 6 from J, leaving 16 bases between them. This CDR3 is built from 14 residues. The germline V gene encodes CDR1 SGDLS and CDR2 YYNGEE. Using reference TRBV9 and TRBJ1-2 for the parts outside the CDR3, the full variable domain is DSGVTQTPKHLITATGQRVTLRCSPRSGDLSVYWYQQSLDQGLQFLIQYYNGEERAKGNILERFSAQQFPDLHSELNLSSLELGDSALYFCASSPSAGSNGYTFGSGTRLTVV.